This T cell receptor beta chain stems from a study of shared clonotypes between healthy human individuals. CDR1 is MGHRA, CDR2 YSYEKL, per germline. The CDR3 loop spans 15 amino acids. Trimming cost V 4 bases and J 5 bases; bases outside gene matches: 9. On this clone itself: Its antigen is not identified.

The study, taken as a whole, reports: Generation probabilities were higher for clonotypes shared across all four sorted-subset donors than for unshared ones.

Authors' data handling: Sequence data from immunoSEQ were junction-only and lacked quality scores; consequently, filtering differed. Clones were read by immunoSEQ multiplex PCR, and TCRdb kept only the in-frame ones, dropping some. V and J calls and clone size come straight from that table; D and trimming were deduced from the DNA. The sample holds roughly 640,000 clones, around 97% seen once. The sample consisted of naive CD4+ T cells sorted from blood. Stated subset: CD45RA+ positively selected. The origin of this receptor is a woman under 40 in good health. This chain uses TRBV4-1 with TRBJ2-7, with 9 bases fitting TRBD1. The CDR3 region is CASSRGDREADEQYF. Here the CDR3 DNA reads TGCGCCAGCAGCCGAGGGGACAGGGAAGCCGACGAGCAGTACTTC.